Following are 25 T cell receptor beta chains from one sample sequenced in a study of blood T cells in healthy people across ages. A sample-barcoded 5' primer and a J-beta primer mix were used in a second PCR of roughly 6 to 11 cycles. Via MiXCR, TCRdb re-called the 5' RACE reads, giving one row per CDR3 protein. Among approximately 1,100,000 distinct CDR3 sequences listed, more than 35% were seen once. Material for sequencing was blood. The receptors shown here come from a woman aged 55-70 years in good health.

CDR3 loop: CSVELAGGHQPQHF. The DNA of the CDR3 is TGCAGCGTTGAACTGGCAGGGGGACATCAGCCCCAGCATTTT. J is TRBJ1-5 and V is TRBV29-1; 7 bases align to TRBD1. Germline loops: CDR1 SQVTM, CDR2 ANQGSEA. The length of the CDR3 is 14 residues. J was trimmed by 5 bases and V by 2 bases; bases with no gene match: 6.

This rearrangement joins TRBV6-5 to TRBJ2-1, with TRBD1 matching over 7 bases. The CDR3 contains 17 residues. V lost 2 bases and J lost 2; bases outside the gene matches: 9. Looked up from germline, CDR1 is MNHEY and CDR2 is SVGAGI. The CDR3 DNA is TGTGCCAGCAGTTACCACAAAACGGGGACAGCCTACAATGAGCAGTTCTTC. Its protein is CASSYHKTGTAYNEQFF.

As for this clonotype: A much larger clone is a single base away; this may be a read error. CDR3 in DNA: TGTGCCAGCAGCCAACCAAACGGGAGGGGGGGTGGGACCAAAAACATTCAGTACTTC. The encoded protein is CASSQPNGRGGGTKNIQYF. This sequence joins TRBV4-2 and TRBJ2-4; the match to TRBD2 covers 8 bases. This CDR3 has 19 amino acids. Germline CDR1 reads LGHNA; CDR2 reads YNFKEQ. Unmatched junction bases numbered 14, after V lost 2 bases and J lost 2 bases.

This clonotype was seen only a few times. The rearrangement joins TRBV15 to TRBJ2-3; D is unclear. Trimming left V 5 bases short and J 4 bases short, with 10 bases between. This CDR3 is built from 13 residues. Germline CDR1 is LNHNV and CDR2 is YYDKDF (reference sequence). For the CDR3, the DNA is TGTGCCACCAGCCCCCGAGTGGCAGATACGCAGTATTTT. The encoded protein is CATSPRVADTQYF.

DNA for the CDR3: TGCGCCAGCAGCCAAGCCTCCGACTACGAGCAGTACTTC. Amino acid sequence: CASSQASDYEQYF. This chain links TRBV4-1 with TRBJ2-7; D not resolved. Trimming removed 1 base at V and 3 bases at J, with 7 bases between. Germline V gives CDR1 MGHRA, CDR2 YSYEKL. This CDR3 has 13 residues.

The chain carries TRBV15 and TRBJ2-1; D is possibly TRBD2 (5 bases). Trimming removed 1 base at V and 5 bases at J, with 12 bases between. The CDR3 totals 15 residues. Per germline, CDR1 LNHNV and CDR2 YYDKDF (reference sequence). CDR3 in amino acids: CATSRARDVNNEQFF. CDR3 in DNA: TGTGCCACCAGCAGAGCACGGGATGTCAACAATGAGCAGTTCTTC.

This clonotype was detected only once. The genes are TRBV3-1 and TRBJ2-7; D is possibly TRBD2 (6 bases). The CDR3 totals 13 residues. The germline V gene encodes CDR1 LGHDT and CDR2 YNNKEL (reference sequence). V lost 4 bases, J lost 6 bases, and 13 bases lay in between. The CDR3 DNA is TGTGCCAGCAGCCCGAGGCTAGCGATCGAGCAGTACTTC. Translation gives CASSPRLAIEQYF.

This clonotype was picked up a small number of times. Here the CDR3 DNA reads TGTGCCAGCAGCGCGGGACAGGGTCGATACGAGCAGTACTTC. It yields the protein CASSAGQGRYEQYF. This sequence joins TRBV9 and TRBJ2-5; 9 positions agree with TRBD1. The J call is uncertain, as TRBJ2-7 better fits the DNA end. Germline V CDR1 and CDR2: SGDLS, YYNGEE. CDR3 size: 14 residues.

CDR3 residues: CSARSPARGSYEQYF. CDR3 DNA: TGCAGTGCTAGATCCCCGGCGAGGGGCTCCTACGAGCAGTACTTC. The genes are TRBV20-1 and TRBJ2-7; D assignment may be TRBD1 or TRBD2 (5 bases each). CDR1 DFQATT and CDR2 SNEGSKA come from the germline V gene (reference sequence). Trimming shortened V by 2 bases and J by 0 bases, and 14 bases separated the two germline ends. CDR3 size: 15 residues.

This clonotype was counted between two and nine times. The rearrangement uses TRBV6-5 and TRBJ2-3; 8 nucleotides agree with TRBD1. The CDR3 totals 16 residues. The V and J ends lost 2 bases and 4 bases, in that order; junction bases with no gene match: 8. Germline V CDR1 and CDR2: MNHEY, SVGAGI. The DNA for the CDR3 is TGTGCCAGCAGTTACGGGCAGGGGGCTATTCCAGATACGCAGTATTTT. Residues: CASSYGQGAIPDTQYF.

This clonotype has a handful of counts. The chain uses TRBV20-1 and TRBJ1-5; D not resolved. Per germline, CDR1 DFQATT and CDR2 SNEGSKA (reference sequence). This CDR3 has 14 amino acids. The germline V and J ends were trimmed by 0 bases and 1 base, with 7 bases remaining between them. CDR3 residues: CSARESMSNQPQHF. CDR3 in DNA: TGCAGTGCTAGAGAGTCAATGAGCAATCAGCCCCAGCATTTT.

V gene TRBV14 combines with J gene TRBJ2-3, with 10 bases that match TRBD2. V lost 2 bases and J lost 3; bases outside the gene matches: 5. Per the germline V gene, CDR1 is SGHDN and CDR2 is FVKESK. CDR3 length: 16 amino acids. CDR3 sequence reads: CASSQFGLAATDTQYF. CDR3 nucleotides: TGTGCCAGCAGCCAATTCGGACTAGCGGCGACAGATACGCAGTATTTT.

This clonotype showed up just a few times. The gene calls are TRBV7-6 and TRBJ1-4, with 7 bases aligning to TRBD1. V shed 5 bases, J shed 7 bases, and the junction held 10 bases outside the gene matches. Germline CDR1 reads SGHVS; CDR2 reads FNYEAQ. This CDR3 has 15 residues. CDR3 sequence: CASSPPGRGREKLFF. The CDR3, as DNA: TGTGCCAGCAGCCCCCCTGGAAGGGGGCGTGAAAAACTGTTTTTT.

The chain uses TRBV25-1 and TRBJ2-4; D remains unclear. TRBJ2-7 matches the DNA end more closely, so the J call is doubtful. This CDR3 has 12 amino acids. Germline V gene data show CDR1 as MGHDK and CDR2 as SYGVNS. In DNA, the CDR3 is TGTGCCAGCAGTGAACCTTATCACGAGCAGTACTTC. It specifies CASSEPYHEQYF.

V is TRBV12-3 or TRBV12-4 and J is TRBJ2-1; tentatively, D is TRBD2 (6 bases). This CDR3 region has 12 residues. CDR3 in amino acids: CASRERNNEQFF. CDR3 DNA: TGTGCTTCACGGGAGAGAAACAATGAGCAGTTCTTC.

J is TRBJ2-7 and V is TRBV4-2; 7 bases are shared with TRBD1. The CDR3 length is 20 residues. The V and J ends lost 6 bases and 2 bases, in that order; junction bases with no gene match: 25. From germline, CDR1 is LGHNA and CDR2 YNFKEQ. The CDR3 DNA reads TGTGCCAGCAGATATATGAACCACGGGACAGCATTACCGACCCCCTACGAGCAGTACTTC. Amino acids: CASRYMNHGTALPTPYEQYF.

A few counts support this clonotype. The chain combines TRBV7-9 with TRBJ1-6; possibly TRBD1 for D (6 bases). Germline V gene sequence: CDR1 SEHNR, CDR2 FQNEAQ (reference sequence). Trimming left V 5 bases short and J 9 bases short, with 17 bases between. CDR3 size: 15 residues. DNA for the CDR3: TGTGCCAGCAGCGCGCCAGGGGAATACGGTTCACCCCTCCACTTT. Its translation: CASSAPGEYGSPLHF.

The J gene is TRBJ2-7, the V gene TRBV11-2, with D perhaps matching TRBD2 (6 bases). Germline CDR1 SGHAT, CDR2 FQNNGV. This CDR3 is 13 amino acids long. Trimming took off 5 bases at V and 3 bases at J, with 11 bases between the two ends. This CDR3 is CASSHGTLYEQYF. In DNA form, the CDR3 reads TGTGCCAGCAGCCACGGGACTCTCTACGAGCAGTACTTC.

This chain connects TRBV29-1 to TRBJ2-5, with 10 bases identical to TRBD2. The J call may be in error: the DNA end matches TRBJ2-7 better. Germline CDR1 is SQVTM and CDR2 is ANQGSEA. The CDR3 contains 14 residues. The CDR3 bases are TGCAGCGTTGAGCAGCGGGAGGGTGGGTACGAGCAGTACTTC. Translating gives CSVEQREGGYEQYF.

This clonotype appeared a few times. The gene calls are TRBV6-6 and TRBJ1-2, with D perhaps matching TRBD1 (6 bases). V lost 5 bases, J lost 7 bases, and 8 bases lay in between. The CDR3 has 11 residues. Germline CDR1 and CDR2: MNHNY and SVGAGI (reference sequence). This CDR3 is CASSPGVGYTF. CDR3 in DNA: TGTGCCAGCAGTCCAGGGGTTGGCTACACCTTC.

This chain joins TRBV5-1 and TRBJ2-1, with no clear D. Trimming took 4 bases from V and 4 from J, leaving 9 bases between them. This CDR3 region has 13 residues. Germline CDR1 SGHRS, CDR2 YFSETQ. CDR3 protein: CASSRHDYNEQFF. DNA of the CDR3: TGCGCCAGCAGCAGACACGATTACAATGAGCAGTTCTTC.

For the CDR3, the DNA is TGTGCCAGCAGCTTAGCGGTGACAGTTGCGACCTACGAGCAGTACTTC. The encoded protein is CASSLAVTVATYEQYF. The chain is built from TRBV7-8 and TRBJ2-7, with a tentative D call TRBD1 (5 bases). The V end was cut by 0 bases, the J end by 2 bases, with 14 bases between. The CDR3 sequence is 16 residues long. Germline V gives CDR1 SGHVS, CDR2 FQNEAQ.

This clonotype was counted many times. CDR3 bases: TGTGCCAGCAGTTACTCGCAGGGGGGTACGCAGTATTTT. This translates into CASSYSQGGTQYF. V and J are TRBV6-5 and TRBJ2-7, with a weak D call TRBD1 (7 bases). The better agreement between TRBJ2-3 and the DNA end casts doubt on the J call. The CDR3 is 13 amino acids. In germline, CDR1 is MNHEY, CDR2 SVGAGI.

The rearrangement joins TRBV5-5 to TRBJ2-6, with D maybe TRBD1 (5 bases). Germline CDR1 reads SGHKS; CDR2 reads YYEKEE (reference sequence). V shed 1 base and J shed 1 base, with 9 bases lying between them. The CDR3 has 16 residues. The CDR3 DNA reads as TGTGCCAGCAGCTTGCAGGGCGGATCTGGGGCCAACGTCCTGACTTTC. This translates into CASSLQGGSGANVLTF.

The chain is built from TRBV7-9 and TRBJ2-6, with TRBD1 as a possible D gene (6 bases). The CDR3 is made up of 16 amino acids. Germline CDR1 and CDR2: SEHNR and FQNEAQ (reference sequence). Trimming removed 5 bases from V and 1 base from J, with 12 bases in between. The CDR3 nucleotides are TGTGCCAGCAGCCTTCCTCAGGGGTCTGGGGCCAACGTCCTGACTTTC. Protein: CASSLPQGSGANVLTF.